The 28 T cell receptor beta chains below were found in one sample sequenced in a study of blood T cell repertoires in COVID-19. Profiled with immunoSEQ multiplex PCR; TCRdb holds only in-frame clones, not every one. The sample yields 97,000 or so clones, about four fifths seen once. Sample: peripheral blood. The receptors were sampled from a woman aged 80 or over with active or convalescent COVID-19.

The chain couples TRBV5-4 to TRBJ2-7, with TRBD1 matching 8 bases. V lost 3 bases and J lost 2; bases outside the gene matches: 4. CDR1 SGHNT and CDR2 YYREEE come from the germline V gene (reference sequence). This CDR3 has 14 amino acids. The CDR3 sequence is CASSSRTGTYEQYF. The CDR3 coding sequence is TGTGCCAGCAGCTCTCGGACAGGGACCTACGAGCAGTACTTC.

This clone appeared a few times. The chain is built from TRBV30 and TRBJ2-7; TRBD2 might be the D (5 bases). The germline V gene encodes CDR1 GTSNPN and CDR2 SVGIG (reference sequence). The V and J ends lost 5 bases and 6 bases respectively, with 17 bases between them. CDR3 length equals 13 residues. The CDR3 spells CAWGFVPGSEQYF. The CDR3 bases are TGTGCCTGGGGCTTTGTGCCGGGAAGCGAGCAGTACTTC.

This clone came up once. The gene calls are TRBV6-4 and TRBJ2-3, with 7 bases lining up with TRBD1. Germline V gene data show CDR1 as MRHNA and CDR2 as SNTAGT. V shed 6 bases, J shed 0 bases, and the junction held 6 bases outside the gene matches. The CDR3 is made up of 15 amino acids. The CDR3 DNA reads as TGTGCCAGCAGCGCGACGGGACAGAGCACAGATACGCAGTATTTT. It encodes CASSATGQSTDTQYF.

The chain uses TRBV9 and TRBJ2-1; 7 bases map to TRBD2. V gave up 0 bases and J gave up 4 bases; unmatched junction bases: 4. Germline V gene lookup returns CDR1 SGDLS and CDR2 YYNGEE. This CDR3 is built from 15 residues. The CDR3 DNA is TGTGCCAGCAGCGTAGTCGAGGGAGGGTACAATGAGCAGTTCTTC. Translated: CASSVVEGGYNEQFF.

The chain has TRBV19 and TRBJ2-5; D ambiguous. V was cut by 4 bases and J by 5 bases, with 14 bases left in between. The CDR3 has 14 amino acids. Germline-derived CDR1 and CDR2 are LNHDA and SQIVND (reference sequence). As DNA, the CDR3 is TGTGCCAGTAGTACCCCCTGGCAATCGGAGACCCAGTACTTC. This codes for CASSTPWQSETQYF.

The chain has TRBV21-1 and TRBJ1-1. TRBV21-1 corresponds to a pseudogene. The CDR3 length is 13 residues. CDR3 nucleotide sequence: TGTGCCAGCAGCAAGGGGGGGGGCACTGAAGCTTTCTTT. Its protein product is CASSKGGGTEAFF.

In its sample, this clone was seen a few times. This sequence joins TRBV4-2 and TRBJ2-1; 14 nucleotides agree with TRBD2. The CDR3 contains 18 residues. Germline lookup yields CDR1 LGHNA and CDR2 YNFKEQ. The V segment lost 1 base and the J segment 4 bases; nucleotides outside the gene matches: 6. CDR3 in amino acids: CASSQAVTSGRAYNEQFF. The CDR3 region has the DNA TGTGCCAGCAGCCAAGCGGTGACTAGCGGGAGGGCGTACAATGAGCAGTTCTTC.

The chain links TRBV5-1 to TRBJ2-3; 8 nucleotides match TRBD2. Germline V lookup: CDR1 SGHRS, CDR2 YFSETQ. V trimming: 3 bases; J trimming: 4 bases; junction bases outside the gene matches: 7. This CDR3 is built from 15 residues. The CDR3 sequence is CASSSPAGAADTQYF. CDR3 DNA: TGCGCCAGCAGCTCCCCAGCGGGAGCGGCAGATACGCAGTATTTT.

The chain couples TRBV2 to TRBJ2-1, with TRBD2 matching over 8 bases. Germline lookup yields CDR1 SNHLY and CDR2 FYNNEI. The CDR3 covers 14 residues. V shed 2 bases, J shed 7 bases, and the junction held 4 bases outside the gene matches. For the CDR3, the DNA is TGTGCCAGCAGTGAAATTACTAGCGGTAATGAGCAGTTCTTC. It encodes CASSEITSGNEQFF.

The chain recombines TRBV7-3 with TRBJ2-3; weak D call: TRBD2 (6 bases). The V end was cut by 5 bases, the J end by 0 bases, with 12 bases between. Germline V gene sequence: CDR1 SGHTA, CDR2 FQGTGA. The CDR3 loop spans 15 amino acids. The CDR3 region is CASSTAGGSTDTQYF. The CDR3 DNA follows: TGTGCCAGCAGCACCGCTGGGGGGAGCACAGATACGCAGTATTTT.

Worth noting for this clone: The sample has other DNA sequences that encode this CDR3 too. The chain has TRBV5-1 and TRBJ2-1; TRBD2 aligns across 7 bases. V trimming: 0 bases; J trimming: 0 bases; junction bases outside the gene matches: 3. Germline lookup yields CDR1 SGHRS and CDR2 YFSETQ. The CDR3 runs 16 residues. Written as DNA, the CDR3 is TGCGCCAGCAGCTTGGCGGGCGGGAGCTCCTACAATGAGCAGTTCTTC. Translated, it gives CASSLAGGSSYNEQFF.

This clone has just one count. The V gene is TRBV2, the J gene TRBJ2-7; TRBD1 is a possible D gene (5 bases). Per germline, CDR1 SNHLY and CDR2 FYNNEI. V lost 4 bases and J 5 bases, leaving 18 bases between the germline ends. The CDR3 sequence is 15 residues long. The CDR3 region has the DNA TGTGCCAGCAGTGCGCGGCAGGGCCCATGGAACGAGCAGTACTTC. Its protein is CASSARQGPWNEQYF.

The chain is built from TRBV14 and TRBJ1-3; no firm D call. Trimming left V 1 base short and J 5 bases short, with 12 bases between. CDR3 length: 15 amino acids. Germline V CDR1 and CDR2: SGHDN, FVKESK. CDR3 DNA sequence: TGTGCCAGCAGCCAAGTAGCTGGATCTCGAAACACCATATATTTT. Encoded protein: CASSQVAGSRNTIYF.

The chain uses TRBV29-1 and TRBJ2-5; 12 bases fit TRBD1. Germline assignment: CDR1 SQVTM and CDR2 ANQGSEA. This CDR3 spans 14 amino acids. With 2 bases clipped from V and 5 bases from J, the junction kept 3 bases outside the gene matches. CDR3 sequence reads: CSVERDRGLETQYF. CDR3 nucleotide sequence: TGCAGCGTTGAAAGGGACAGGGGGCTGGAGACCCAGTACTTC.

J is TRBJ2-7 and V is TRBV4-2; TRBD1 matches at 10 bases. Germline V gene lookup returns CDR1 LGHNA and CDR2 YNFKEQ. V lost 2 bases, J lost 3 bases, and 7 bases stayed unmatched. The CDR3 length is 16 residues. The CDR3 is CASSQPPGQGIYEQYF. CDR3 in DNA: TGTGCCAGCAGCCAACCTCCGGGACAGGGGATCTACGAGCAGTACTTC.

V usage is TRBV19 and J usage is TRBJ1-5; D not resolved. The CDR3 spans 14 residues. V lost 7 bases and J 1 base, leaving 11 bases between the germline ends. In germline, CDR1 is LNHDA, CDR2 SQIVND (reference sequence). CDR3 in amino acids: CASKWQASNQPQHF. The CDR3, as DNA: TGTGCCAGTAAGTGGCAGGCCAGCAATCAGCCCCAGCATTTT. The full variable domain, completed using reference TRBV19 and TRBJ1-5, is DGGITQSPKYLFRKEGQNVTLSCEQNLNHDAMYWYRQDPGQGLRLIYYSQIVNDFQKGDIAEGYSVSREKKESFPLTVTSAQKNPTAFYLCASKWQASNQPQHFGDGTRLSIL.

The chain carries TRBV7-9 and TRBJ2-5; TRBD2 aligns across 7 bases. The CDR3 runs to 14 residues. V gave up 2 bases and J gave up 3 bases; unmatched junction bases: 3. Germline assignment: CDR1 SEHNR and CDR2 FQNEAQ (reference sequence). The CDR3 reads CASSLTLAEETQYF. CDR3 in DNA: TGTGCCAGCAGCTTAACGCTAGCGGAAGAGACCCAGTACTTC.

V and J are TRBV28 and TRBJ1-5; D is ambiguous. This CDR3 contains 15 residues. The V and J ends lost 5 bases and 0 bases respectively, with 11 bases between them. CDR1 is MDHEN and CDR2 is SYDVKM in the germline V gene. Here the CDR3 reads CASSRVPNSNQPQHF. CDR3 sequence (DNA): TGTGCCAGCAGTCGGGTACCTAATAGCAATCAGCCCCAGCATTTT.

The chain recombines TRBV3-1 (or the pseudogene TRBV3-2) with TRBJ2-2; 11 nucleotides align to TRBD2. Unmatched junction bases numbered 8, after V lost 3 bases and J lost 5 bases. This CDR3 is 17 amino acids long. Germline loops: CDR1 LGHDT, CDR2 YNNKEL (reference sequence). The DNA for the CDR3 is TGTGCCAGCAGCCACACTAGCGGGAGAGGGGGAACCGGGGAGCTGTTTTTT. It specifies CASSHTSGRGGTGELFF.

The chain combines TRBV7-9 with TRBJ1-3; weak D call: TRBD1 (5 bases). The CDR3 is made up of 17 amino acids. Germline CDR1 is SEHNR and CDR2 is FQNEAQ (reference sequence). The V end was cut by 1 base, the J end by 0 bases, with 13 bases between. The CDR3 sequence is CASSLEEGFSSGNTIYF. The DNA for the CDR3 is TGTGCCAGCAGCTTAGAGGAGGGGTTCAGCTCTGGAAACACCATATATTTT.

The rearrangement links TRBV6-4 to TRBJ2-1; 12 positions match TRBD2. This CDR3 has 14 residues. Germline CDR1 MRHNA, CDR2 SNTAGT. The ends lost 6 bases at V and 7 bases at J; junction bases unmatched: 4. The CDR3 region is CASRKTSGSNEQFF. The DNA of the CDR3 is TGTGCCAGCAGGAAGACTAGCGGGAGTAATGAGCAGTTCTTC.

The chain employs TRBV7-3 and TRBJ2-1, with TRBD2 matching over 7 bases. This CDR3 has 16 residues. Trimming at V came to 0 bases and at J to 7 bases, leaving 9 bases not matched to a gene. CDR1 SGHTA and CDR2 FQGTGA come from the germline V gene. Here the CDR3 DNA reads TGTGCCAGCAGCTTAACGGCGGGAGTTGGGAGGAATGAGCAGTTCTTC. This codes for CASSLTAGVGRNEQFF.

V usage is TRBV29-1 and J usage is TRBJ2-1; tentative D call: TRBD1 (6 bases). Per germline, CDR1 SQVTM and CDR2 ANQGSEA. V gave up 7 bases and J gave up 6 bases, with 16 bases separating them. This CDR3 has 13 residues. The CDR3 here is CSADQDSVNEQFF. The CDR3 bases are TGCAGCGCCGATCAGGACAGCGTCAATGAGCAGTTCTTC.

Comment on this clone: One end of the junction does not line up with germline, which may come from a read error. The CDR3 nucleotides read TGTGCCAGCAGCCCGGACAGACCACCCCTCCACTTT. This gives the protein CASSPDRPPLHF. This rearrangement joins TRBV5-1 to TRBJ1-6; tentatively, D is TRBD1 (6 bases). CDR1 and CDR2 from the germline V gene are SGHRS and YFSETQ. The CDR3 spans 12 residues.

The chain carries TRBV6-5 and TRBJ2-6, with 7 bases identical to TRBD1. This CDR3 is built from 16 residues. The germline V gene encodes CDR1 MNHEY and CDR2 SVGAGI. J gave up 4 bases and V 0 bases, and 3 bases lay outside the gene matches. CDR3 coding DNA: TGTGCCAGCAGTTACTCAGGGACAGCCGGGGCCAACGTCCTGACTTTC. It codes for CASSYSGTAGANVLTF.

The DNA of the CDR3 is TGTGCCAGCAGTTCTACCCAGGGGGCCCCCTATGGCTACACCTTC. It translates to CASSSTQGAPYGYTF. This chain uses TRBV28 with TRBJ1-2; TRBD1 agrees at 8 bases. The CDR3 runs 15 residues. Germline V gene lookup returns CDR1 MDHEN and CDR2 SYDVKM. V dropped 4 bases and J dropped 4; count of bases not matched to a gene: 8.

The rearrangement uses TRBV4-2 and TRBJ1-4; 8 bases are a match to TRBD1. CDR1 LGHNA and CDR2 YNFKEQ come from the germline V gene. Trimming at V came to 0 bases and at J to 7 bases, leaving 7 bases not matched to a gene. This CDR3 is 16 amino acids long. The CDR3 is CASSQEEGTGFEKLFF. In DNA form, the CDR3 reads TGTGCCAGCAGCCAAGAAGAAGGGACAGGATTTGAAAAACTGTTTTTT.

The rearrangement links TRBV6-1 to TRBJ2-1; TRBD2 is a possible D gene (5 bases). This CDR3 is 15 amino acids long. V was clipped by 1 base and J by 2 bases, with 9 bases between them. The germline V gene has CDR1 MNHNS and CDR2 SASEGT. The CDR3 DNA sequence: TGTGCCAGCAGTGAAGGCGGGCCCGCCTACAATGAGCAGTTCTTC. Amino acids: CASSEGGPAYNEQFF.